This record covers a single TCR beta chain. The data are from a study of blood T cell repertoires in COVID-19. On the study more broadly: Whether acute or convalescent, the COVID-19 samples came from the United States, Italy and Spain. Sources were T cells, B-cell-depleted T cells, or PBMCs; the material itself was cDNA or gDNA.

Source study methods: Estimation of nucleated cell counts relied on the amplification of reference gene primers. Repertoires were generated with immunoSEQ multiplex PCR, while TCRdb's copy carries only in-frame clones and drops some. V and J calls plus clone size are reproduced from that table; the DNA served to infer D and trimming. The sample has 120,000 to 150,000 clones; more than 80% are singletons. Input material: peripheral blood. This clonotype originated in a human donor in a cohort sampled during active COVID-19.

CDR3 nucleotides: TGCAGCGTTGAGGGGCCCGTCGGAATCGATACGCAGTATTTT. Protein sequence: CSVEGPVGIDTQYF. The chain recombines TRBV29-1 with TRBJ2-3; D may be TRBD1 (5 bases). Germline V gene sequence: CDR1 SQVTM, CDR2 ANQGSEA. The CDR3 spans 14 residues. The V end was cut by 3 bases, the J end by 6 bases, with 16 bases between.